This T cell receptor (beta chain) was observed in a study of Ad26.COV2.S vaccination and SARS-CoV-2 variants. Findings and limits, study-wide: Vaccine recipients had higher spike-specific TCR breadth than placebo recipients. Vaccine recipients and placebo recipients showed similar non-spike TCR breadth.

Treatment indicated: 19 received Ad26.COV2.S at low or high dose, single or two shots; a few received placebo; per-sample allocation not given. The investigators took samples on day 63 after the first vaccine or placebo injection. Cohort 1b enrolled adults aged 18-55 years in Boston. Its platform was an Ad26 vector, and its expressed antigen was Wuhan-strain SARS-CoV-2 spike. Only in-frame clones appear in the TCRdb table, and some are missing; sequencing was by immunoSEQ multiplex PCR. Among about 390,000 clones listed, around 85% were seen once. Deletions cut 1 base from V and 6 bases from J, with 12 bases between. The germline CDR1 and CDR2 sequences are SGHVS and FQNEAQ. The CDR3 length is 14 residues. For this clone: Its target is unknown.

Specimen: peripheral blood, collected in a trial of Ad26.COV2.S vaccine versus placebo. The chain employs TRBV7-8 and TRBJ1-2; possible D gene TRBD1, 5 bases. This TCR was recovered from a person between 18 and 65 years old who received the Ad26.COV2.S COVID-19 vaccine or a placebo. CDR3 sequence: CASSLGRDPHGYTF. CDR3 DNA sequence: TGTGCCAGCAGCTTAGGGAGGGACCCCCATGGCTACACCTTC.